The 17 T cell receptor beta chains in this list originate from one sample, sequenced in a study of T cell responses to AZD1222 COVID-19 vaccine. Sequenced by immunoSEQ multiplex PCR; TCRdb stores in-frame clones only, minus some. The sample lists approximately 130,000 clones, about 85% occurring once. The material was peripheral blood, obtained 28 days after the second AZD1222 dose. These TCRs come from an adult who received the AZD1222 COVID-19 vaccine.

CDR3 residues: CASSVRGGGYTF. DNA of the CDR3: TGTGCCAGCAGCGTCAGGGGGGGCGGCTACACCTTC. This sequence joins TRBV7-2 and TRBJ1-2; 7 nucleotides match TRBD1. The CDR3 sequence is 12 residues long. CDR1 SGHTA and CDR2 FQGNSA come from the germline V gene. Trimming at V came to 5 bases and at J to 8 bases, leaving 5 bases not matched to a gene.

This clone was detected only once. The gene calls are TRBV5-6 and TRBJ1-6; D remains ambiguous. CDR1 and CDR2 (germline): SGHDT, YYEEEE. Deletions cut 4 bases from V and 0 bases from J, with 11 bases between. The length of the CDR3 is 16 residues. The CDR3 region is CASSPDGGSYNSPLHF. The DNA of the CDR3 is TGTGCCAGCAGCCCGGACGGAGGCTCCTATAATTCACCCCTCCACTTT.

This sequence joins TRBV6-5 and TRBJ1-2; D is undetermined. Germline values: CDR1 MNHEY, CDR2 SVGAGI. Trimming pared 6 bases from V and 7 bases from J, leaving 15 bases between. The CDR3 is made up of 13 amino acids. The CDR3 reads CASSPYVGRGYTF. The CDR3 DNA reads as TGTGCCAGCAGCCCCTACGTAGGCCGTGGCTACACCTTC.

The genes are TRBV28 and TRBJ1-2; 7 bases map to TRBD1. Germline CDR1 and CDR2: MDHEN and SYDVKM. V shed 7 bases, J shed 4 bases, and the junction held 3 bases outside the gene matches. The CDR3 covers 12 residues. This CDR3 reads CASNRGAYGYTF. CDR3 coding DNA: TGTGCCAGCAACAGGGGCGCCTATGGCTACACCTTC.

V is TRBV30 and J is TRBJ2-4; TRBD2 aligns across 7 bases. J lost 0 bases, V lost 2 bases, and 10 bases had no gene match. In germline, CDR1 is GTSNPN, CDR2 SVGIG (reference sequence). The CDR3 totals 17 residues. The CDR3 spells CAWSRGSGHLAKNIQYF. CDR3 DNA: TGTGCCTGGAGTAGGGGTAGCGGGCATTTAGCCAAAAACATTCAGTACTTC.

The V call is TRBV14, the J call TRBJ1-4; no definite D call. The CDR3 extends over 16 amino acids. In germline, CDR1 is SGHDN, CDR2 FVKESK. Trimming cost V 0 bases and J 7 bases, with 15 bases left between them. As DNA, the CDR3 is TGTGCCAGCAGCCAAGATTCGAGGGTCTGGGGTGAAAAACTGTTTTTT. Amino acids: CASSQDSRVWGEKLFF.

This rearrangement joins TRBV3-1 (or the pseudogene TRBV3-2) to TRBJ2-1; TRBD1 matches 11 bases. This CDR3 region has 13 residues. V trimming: 3 bases; J trimming: 10 bases; junction bases outside the gene matches: 2. Germline loops: CDR1 LGHDT, CDR2 YNNKEL (reference sequence). The CDR3 nucleotides are TGTGCCAGCAGCCACCGGGACAGGGGGGAGCAGTTCTTC. Translation gives CASSHRDRGEQFF.

This clone was counted once. The gene calls are TRBV30 and TRBJ1-1; possibly TRBD1 for D (6 bases). Germline CDR1 and CDR2: GTSNPN and SVGIG (reference sequence). V was pared by 7 bases and J by 0 bases, with 21 bases between. The CDR3 length is 16 residues. The CDR3, as DNA: TGTGCCTCCAATAAAAAAACAGGGATATTGAACACTGAAGCTTTCTTT. It is translated as CASNKKTGILNTEAFF.

This chain joins TRBV28 and TRBJ2-7; possibly TRBD2 for D (6 bases). Germline CDR1 MDHEN, CDR2 SYDVKM. The CDR3 has 14 amino acids. V shed 5 bases and J shed 2 bases, with 13 bases lying between them. This CDR3 is CASSLRRGAYEQYF. The CDR3 DNA reads as TGTGCCAGCAGTCTACGGAGGGGAGCCTACGAGCAGTACTTC. Based on the CDR3 plus reference TRBV28 and TRBJ2-7, the full variable domain is DVKVTQSSRYLVKRTGEKVFLECVQDMDHENMFWYRQDPGLGLRLIYFSYDVKMKEKGDIPEGYSVSREKKERFSLILESASTNQTSMYLCASSLRRGAYEQYFGPGTRLTVT.

The rearrangement uses TRBV5-4 and TRBJ2-3, with TRBD2 matching over 7 bases. The CDR3 extends over 17 amino acids. Germline CDR1 reads SGHNT; CDR2 reads YYREEE (reference sequence). The junction had 7 bases not matched to a gene; V was cut back by 0 bases and J by 0 bases. DNA of the CDR3: TGTGCCAGCAGCTTGGAGGCTAGCGGTTCTAGCACAGATACGCAGTATTTT. Its protein is CASSLEASGSSTDTQYF.

V gene TRBV6-5 combines with J gene TRBJ2-7; TRBD1 matches at 10 bases. From germline, CDR1 is MNHEY and CDR2 SVGAGI. This CDR3 is built from 15 residues. J was trimmed by 2 bases and V by 8 bases; bases with no gene match: 9. In DNA form, the CDR3 reads TGTGCCAGCGGACCGGGACAGGGGTTAGCCTACGAGCAGTACTTC. Encoded protein: CASGPGQGLAYEQYF.

CDR3 DNA: TGCGCCAGCAATGACGAGGTAGGCAGTGGCAGCCGAATAGCCAAAAACATTCAGTACTTC. This codes for CASNDEVGSGSRIAKNIQYF. V and J are TRBV10-1 and TRBJ2-4; D call uncertain. The CDR3 is 20 residues long. Germline V CDR1 and CDR2: WNHNN, SYGVQD (reference sequence). V lost 7 bases, J lost 0 bases, and 28 bases lay in between.

CDR3 region: CASSPLGPNTEAFF. The CDR3 DNA is TGTGCCAGTAGTCCATTAGGACCCAACACTGAAGCTTTCTTT. J is TRBJ1-1 and V is TRBV19, with D unclear. Trimming cost V 5 bases and J 2 bases, with 12 bases left between them. Germline assignment: CDR1 LNHDA and CDR2 SQIVND (reference sequence). This CDR3 contains 14 residues.

The chain uses TRBV6-5 and TRBJ2-2, with 10 bases aligning to TRBD2. CDR1 MNHEY and CDR2 SVGAGI come from the germline V gene. There are 14 residues in the CDR3. V lost 8 bases to trimming and J lost 8 bases; unmatched junction nucleotides: 8. The CDR3 spells CASGTGLASGELFF. Written as DNA, the CDR3 is TGTGCCAGCGGAACGGGACTAGCGTCGGGGGAGCTGTTTTTT.

The J gene is TRBJ1-5, the V gene TRBV7-8, with D hard to call. Germline-derived CDR1 and CDR2 are SGHVS and FQNEAQ. Trimming cost V 3 bases and J 3 bases, with 3 bases left between them. The CDR3 sequence is 12 residues long. Here the CDR3 reads CASSFLNQPQHF. As DNA, the CDR3 is TGTGCCAGCAGCTTCCTCAATCAGCCCCAGCATTTT.

CDR3 protein: CASSIESASYNEQFF. CDR3 nucleotides: TGTGCCAGTAGTATAGAGTCAGCTTCCTACAATGAGCAGTTCTTC. The V gene is TRBV19, the J gene TRBJ2-1, with unresolved D. The CDR3 has 15 amino acids. Germline V gene sequence: CDR1 LNHDA, CDR2 SQIVND (reference sequence). The V end lost 0 bases, the J end lost 1 base, and 7 bases lay between the germline ends.

The chain joins TRBV13 to TRBJ1-2; D gene ambiguous. The germline gives CDR1 PRHDT, CDR2 FYEKMQ (reference sequence). The germline V and J ends were trimmed by 2 bases and 7 bases, with 5 bases remaining between them. The CDR3 sequence is 11 residues long. CDR3 region: CASSLKGGYTF. DNA of the CDR3: TGTGCCAGCAGCTTAAAGGGTGGCTACACCTTC.